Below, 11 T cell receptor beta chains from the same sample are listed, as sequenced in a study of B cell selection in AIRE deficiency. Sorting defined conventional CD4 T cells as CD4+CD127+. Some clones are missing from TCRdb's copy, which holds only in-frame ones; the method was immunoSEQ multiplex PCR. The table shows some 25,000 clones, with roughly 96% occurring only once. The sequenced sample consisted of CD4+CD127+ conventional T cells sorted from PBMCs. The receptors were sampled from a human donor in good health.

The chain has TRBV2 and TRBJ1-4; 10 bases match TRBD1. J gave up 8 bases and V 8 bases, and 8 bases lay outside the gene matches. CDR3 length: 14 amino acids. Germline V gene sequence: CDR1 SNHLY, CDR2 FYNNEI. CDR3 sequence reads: CASGGTGAKEKLFF. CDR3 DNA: TGTGCCAGCGGAGGGACAGGGGCGAAAGAAAAACTGTTTTTT.

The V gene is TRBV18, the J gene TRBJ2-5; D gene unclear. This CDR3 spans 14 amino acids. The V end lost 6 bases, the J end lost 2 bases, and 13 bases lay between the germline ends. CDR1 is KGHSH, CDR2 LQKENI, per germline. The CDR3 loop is CASSPQLGQETQYF. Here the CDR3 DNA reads TGTGCCAGCTCTCCGCAGCTAGGACAAGAGACCCAGTACTTC. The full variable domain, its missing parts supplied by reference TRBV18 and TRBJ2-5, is NAGVMQNPRHLVRRRGQEARLRCSPMKGHSHVYWYRQLPEEGLKFMVYLQKENIIDESGMPKERFSAEFPKEGPSILRIQQVVRGDSAAYFCASSPQLGQETQYFGPGTRLLVL.

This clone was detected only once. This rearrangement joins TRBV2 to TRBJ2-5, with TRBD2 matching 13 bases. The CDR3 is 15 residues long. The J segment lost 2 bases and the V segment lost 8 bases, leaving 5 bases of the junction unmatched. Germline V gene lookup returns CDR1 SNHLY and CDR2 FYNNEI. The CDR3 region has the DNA TGTGCCAGCCGAGCACTAGCGGGGGGGCAAGAGACCCAGTACTTC. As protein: CASRALAGGQETQYF.

DNA of the CDR3: TGCGCCAGCAGGGAGGGCCCGTCCTACGAGCAGTACTTC. This encodes CASREGPSYEQYF. V usage is TRBV5-1 and J usage is TRBJ2-7, with TRBD2 as a possible D gene (6 bases). This CDR3 region has 13 residues. Germline V gene data show CDR1 as SGHRS and CDR2 as YFSETQ. V was clipped by 5 bases and J by 1 base, with 10 bases between them.

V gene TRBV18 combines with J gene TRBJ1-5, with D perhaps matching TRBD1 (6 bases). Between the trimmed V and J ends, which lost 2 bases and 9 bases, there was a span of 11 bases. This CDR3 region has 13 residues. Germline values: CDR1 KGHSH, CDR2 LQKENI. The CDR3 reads CASSPGGGWPQHF. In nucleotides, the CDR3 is TGTGCCAGCTCACCAGGGGGCGGATGGCCCCAGCATTTT.

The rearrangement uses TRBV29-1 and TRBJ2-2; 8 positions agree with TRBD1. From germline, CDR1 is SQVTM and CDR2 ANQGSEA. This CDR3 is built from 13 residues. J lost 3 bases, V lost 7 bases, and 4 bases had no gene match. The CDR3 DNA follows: TGCAGCGCTGGGACAGGTGACACCGGGGAGCTGTTTTTT. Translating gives CSAGTGDTGELFF.

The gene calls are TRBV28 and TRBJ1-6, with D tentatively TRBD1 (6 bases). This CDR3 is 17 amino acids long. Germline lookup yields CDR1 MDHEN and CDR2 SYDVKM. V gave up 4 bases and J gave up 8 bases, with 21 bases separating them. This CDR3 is CASSSGTTVGGYSPLHF. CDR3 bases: TGTGCCAGCAGTTCCGGGACAACCGTGGGAGGTTATTCACCCCTCCACTTT.

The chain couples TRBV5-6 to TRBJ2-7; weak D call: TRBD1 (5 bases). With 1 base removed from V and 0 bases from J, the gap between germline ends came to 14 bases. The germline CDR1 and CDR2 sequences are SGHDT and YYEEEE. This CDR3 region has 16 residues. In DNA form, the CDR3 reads TGTGCCAGCAGCTTGTCGCGTGTAGGGGACTCCTACGAGCAGTACTTC. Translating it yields CASSLSRVGDSYEQYF.

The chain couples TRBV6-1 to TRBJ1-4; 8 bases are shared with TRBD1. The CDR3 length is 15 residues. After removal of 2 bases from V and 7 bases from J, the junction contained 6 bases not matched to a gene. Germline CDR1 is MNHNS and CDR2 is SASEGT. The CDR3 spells CASSEIGTGGEKLFF. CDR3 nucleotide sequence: TGTGCCAGCAGTGAAATAGGGACAGGAGGTGAAAAACTGTTTTTT.

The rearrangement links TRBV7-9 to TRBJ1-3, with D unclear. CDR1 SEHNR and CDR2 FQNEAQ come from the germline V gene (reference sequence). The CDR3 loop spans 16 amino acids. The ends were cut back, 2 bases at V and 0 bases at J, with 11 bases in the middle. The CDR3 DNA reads TGTGCCAGCAGCTTAAGCCTTGGGGTCTCTGGAAACACCATATATTTT. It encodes CASSLSLGVSGNTIYF. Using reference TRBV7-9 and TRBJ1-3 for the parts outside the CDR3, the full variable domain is DTGVSQNPRHKITKRGQNVTFRCDPISEHNRLYWYRQTLGQGPEFLTYFQNEAQLEKSRLLSDRFSAERPKGSFSTLEIQRTEQGDSAMYLCASSLSLGVSGNTIYFGEGSWLTVV.

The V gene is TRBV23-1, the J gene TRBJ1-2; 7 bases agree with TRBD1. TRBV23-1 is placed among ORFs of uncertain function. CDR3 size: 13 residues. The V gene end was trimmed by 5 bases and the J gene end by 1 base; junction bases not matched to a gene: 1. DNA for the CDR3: TGCGCCAGCAGTTACAGGGGTAACTATGGCTACACCTTC. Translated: CASSYRGNYGYTF.